Sequencing of this T cell receptor (beta chain) was carried out in a study of blood T cell repertoires in COVID-19. Study information: T cells, B-cell-depleted T cells, or PBMCs supplied cDNA or gDNA.

The CDR3 loop spans 17 amino acids. Losses at the gene ends were 2 bases for V and 4 bases for J; bases not matched to a gene: 9. The V gene's germline CDR1 is MNHNS and CDR2 SASEGT. Sequencing used immunoSEQ multiplex PCR; TCRdb keeps in-frame clones, though not all of them. The sample comprises about 210,000 clones, approximately 90% of which are singletons, and about 4.8% rests with the top ten. The receptor's source is a woman aged 40-49 years with acute or convalescent COVID-19. Sequencing was carried out using peripheral blood. The chain recombines TRBV6-1 with TRBJ2-1; 9 bases are a match to TRBD2. The DNA for the CDR3 is TGTGCCAGCAGTGAAACGCGGGGGGGACGGCTATACAATGAGCAGTTCTTC. This sequence encodes CASSETRGGRLYNEQFF.